The 20 T cell receptor beta chains reported below all come from one sample, sequenced in a study of blood T cell repertoires in COVID-19. The data were produced by immunoSEQ multiplex PCR, yet TCRdb's version contains in-frame clones alone and is incomplete. The data contain under 200,000 clones, approximately 91% of them singletons. Material: peripheral blood. These receptors were obtained from a man aged 18 to 30 with acute or convalescent COVID-19.

The chain couples TRBV5-4 to TRBJ1-4; 12 bases agree with TRBD1. V lost 1 base and J lost 8; bases outside the gene matches: 6. The CDR3 is 16 amino acids. The V gene's germline CDR1 is SGHNT and CDR2 YYREEE (reference sequence). The CDR3 nucleotides are TGTGCCAGCAGCTTGAACGCCGGGACAGGGGGCGAAAAACTGTTTTTT. Encoded protein: CASSLNAGTGGEKLFF.

V and J are TRBV5-5 and TRBJ1-1; tentatively, D is TRBD1 (6 bases). From germline, CDR1 is SGHKS and CDR2 YYEKEE (reference sequence). This CDR3 is 19 amino acids long. The V end was cut by 1 base, the J end by 4 bases, with 26 bases between. The CDR3 region is CASSLKSPQGLTWGTEAFF. CDR3 in DNA: TGTGCCAGCAGCTTGAAGTCCCCACAGGGCCTTACTTGGGGCACTGAAGCTTTCTTT.

V gene TRBV18 combines with J gene TRBJ2-5; a weak D match, TRBD1 (5 bases). Germline V gene lookup returns CDR1 KGHSH and CDR2 LQKENI. The CDR3 is 16 residues long. Trimming pared 3 bases from V and 3 bases from J, leaving 17 bases between. The CDR3 sequence is CASSPSRDSFKETQYF. CDR3 DNA: TGTGCCAGCTCACCCAGCAGGGATTCATTCAAAGAGACCCAGTACTTC.

The CDR3 DNA reads TGTGCCTGGAGATTCAGCGGGGGGCAGAATGAGCAGTTCTTC. Translating gives CAWRFSGGQNEQFF. V is TRBV30 and J is TRBJ2-1; 9 bases agree with TRBD2. CDR3 length equals 14 residues. CDR1 and CDR2 (germline): GTSNPN, SVGIG (reference sequence). The V gene end was trimmed by 3 bases and the J gene end by 7 bases; junction bases not matched to a gene: 7. Full variable domain (remainder filled in from reference TRBV30 and TRBJ2-1): SQTIHQWPATLVQPVGSPLSLECTVEGTSNPNLYWYRQAAGRGLQLLFYSVGIGQISSEVPQNLSASRPQDRQFILSSKKLLLSDSGFYLCAWRFSGGQNEQFFGPGTRLTVL.

The V call is TRBV5-1, the J call TRBJ1-3; 12 bases are shared with TRBD1. The CDR3 is made up of 17 amino acids. Germline assignment: CDR1 SGHRS and CDR2 YFSETQ. Trimming took 4 bases from V and 0 from J; bases not matched to a gene: 5. For the CDR3, the DNA is TGCGCCAGCAGCGGGACAGGGGGCTCTGTCTCTGGAAACACCATATATTTT. Translation gives CASSGTGGSVSGNTIYF.

In this sample, this clone turned up once. The V and J genes are TRBV27 and TRBJ1-1, with a weak D call TRBD1 (5 bases). The CDR3 is 16 amino acids. V lost 2 bases to trimming and J lost 3 bases, with 16 bases between them. Germline V gives CDR1 MNHEY, CDR2 SMNVEV (reference sequence). The CDR3 loop is CASSLIGGGPHTEAFF. The CDR3 coding sequence is TGTGCCAGCAGTTTAATCGGGGGAGGACCTCACACTGAAGCTTTCTTT.

This clone is a singleton in its sample. This rearrangement joins TRBV27 to TRBJ1-5; D call uncertain. Trimming pared 7 bases from V and 2 bases from J, leaving 12 bases between. Per the germline V gene, CDR1 is MNHEY and CDR2 is SMNVEV (reference sequence). The CDR3 totals 14 residues. This CDR3 is CASMRVAGNQPQHF. The CDR3 region has the DNA TGTGCCAGCATGCGGGTTGCCGGCAATCAGCCCCAGCATTTT.

This chain joins TRBV12-3 or TRBV12-4 and TRBJ1-5; D gene uncertain. The germline V and J ends were trimmed by 6 bases and 6 bases, with 12 bases remaining between them. This CDR3 contains 13 residues. The CDR3 sequence: CASRPGGSQPQHF. CDR3 DNA: TGTGCCAGCAGGCCCGGAGGATCTCAGCCCCAGCATTTT.

This sequence joins TRBV6-5 and TRBJ2-7; 9 positions match TRBD2. Germline V gives CDR1 MNHEY, CDR2 SVGAGI. CDR3 length equals 15 residues. The trim removed 5 bases at V and 7 bases at J, leaving 12 bases unmatched. The CDR3 coding sequence is TGTGCCAGCAGTACACGACTAGCGGCGCCCCAGGAGCAGTACTTC. It codes for CASSTRLAAPQEQYF.

This rearrangement joins TRBV18 to TRBJ2-3; 8 nucleotides line up with TRBD2. V was clipped by 0 bases and J by 0 bases; unmatched bases: 2. The germline V gene has CDR1 KGHSH and CDR2 LQKENI. The CDR3 extends over 16 amino acids. The CDR3 DNA reads TGTGCCAGCTCACCACCGGGACTAGTGAGCACAGATACGCAGTATTTT. It codes for CASSPPGLVSTDTQYF.

The genes are TRBV20-1 and TRBJ1-2, with D hard to call. Per the germline V gene, CDR1 is DFQATT and CDR2 is SNEGSKA (reference sequence). V was pared by 3 bases and J by 6 bases, with 8 bases between. The CDR3 contains 11 residues. In DNA, the CDR3 is TGCAGTGCTAGGGGAGGGAATGGCTACACCTTC. This sequence encodes CSARGGNGYTF.

This clone appeared a single time. The rearrangement links TRBV11-2 to TRBJ1-2, with 7 bases matching TRBD1. V shed 5 bases and J 4 bases; nucleotides not matched to a gene: 10. The CDR3 length is 15 residues. Germline values: CDR1 SGHAT, CDR2 FQNNGV. The CDR3 bases are TGTGCCAGCAGCAAATCTACAGGGGTGGCCTATGGCTACACCTTC. It is translated as CASSKSTGVAYGYTF.

This clone was detected a few times. This chain links TRBV5-1 with TRBJ2-1; 10 positions agree with TRBD2. The CDR3 length is 15 residues. V lost 2 bases to trimming and J lost 5 bases; unmatched junction nucleotides: 4. Looked up from germline, CDR1 is SGHRS and CDR2 is YFSETQ. The chain's CDR3 is CASSLLAGPHNEQFF. CDR3 in DNA: TGCGCCAGCAGCTTACTAGCGGGGCCCCACAATGAGCAGTTCTTC.

V is TRBV5-1 and J is TRBJ2-1, with 7 bases lining up with TRBD1. The CDR3 length is 16 residues. Germline V gives CDR1 SGHRS, CDR2 YFSETQ. V shed 0 bases and J 6 bases; nucleotides not matched to a gene: 9. As DNA, the CDR3 is TGCGCCAGCAGCTTGGGAGGAAGAGGACAGGTCAATGAGCAGTTCTTC. Translation: CASSLGGRGQVNEQFF.

The chain joins TRBV7-9 to TRBJ2-3; unclear D gene. Germline V lookup: CDR1 SEHNR, CDR2 FQNEAQ (reference sequence). Deletions cut 1 base from V and 2 bases from J, with 10 bases between. The length of the CDR3 is 15 residues. The CDR3 loop is CASSLGRSFTDTQYF. In nucleotides, the CDR3 is TGTGCCAGCAGCTTAGGGCGGTCCTTCACAGATACGCAGTATTTT.

The gene calls are TRBV19 and TRBJ1-6; possibly TRBD1 for D (6 bases). CDR1 is LNHDA, CDR2 SQIVND, per germline (reference sequence). The CDR3 is 14 amino acids. V lost 3 bases, J lost 8 bases, and 11 bases lay in between. Here the CDR3 reads CASSIAGEDSPLHF. The CDR3 DNA sequence: TGTGCCAGTAGTATCGCAGGGGAAGATTCACCCCTCCACTTT.

The chain recombines TRBV11-2 with TRBJ1-2, with D unresolved. The CDR3 loop spans 13 amino acids. The V gene's germline CDR1 is SGHAT and CDR2 FQNNGV. Trimming pared 2 bases from V and 8 bases from J, leaving 12 bases between. This CDR3 is CASSLRGPDGYTF. The CDR3 region has the DNA TGTGCCAGCAGCTTAAGAGGGCCGGACGGCTACACCTTC.

The rearrangement links TRBV27 to TRBJ1-2; D remains ambiguous. Per germline, CDR1 MNHEY and CDR2 SMNVEV (reference sequence). The CDR3 consists of 12 residues. V lost 6 bases and J lost 0, with 5 bases in between. The CDR3 sequence: CASSTANYGYTF. CDR3 bases: TGTGCCAGCAGCACTGCTAACTATGGCTACACCTTC.

This chain connects TRBV5-8 to TRBJ1-4; D remains unclear. CDR1 and CDR2 (germline): SGHTS, YDEGEE. This CDR3 spans 15 amino acids. Deletions cut 0 bases from V and 7 bases from J, with 13 bases between. The CDR3 region is CASSLEGISGEKLFF. For the CDR3, the DNA is TGTGCCAGCAGCTTGGAAGGGATCAGCGGTGAAAAACTGTTTTTT.

Remarks on this clone: The sample has other DNA sequences that encode this CDR3 too. The DNA for the CDR3 is TGTGCCAGCCGGGACAGGGACTATGGCTACACCTTC. Translated: CASRDRDYGYTF. The V and J genes are TRBV6-5 and TRBJ1-2, with 9 bases aligning to TRBD1. Germline V gene data show CDR1 as MNHEY and CDR2 as SVGAGI. V shed 8 bases, J shed 3 bases, and the junction held 1 base outside the gene matches. CDR3 length: 12 residues.